Each of the 32 T cell receptor beta chains below was sequenced from the same sample in a study of T cell responses to AZD1222 COVID-19 vaccine. Some clones are missing from TCRdb's copy, which holds only in-frame ones; the method was immunoSEQ multiplex PCR. Found here are approximately 67,000 clones, roughly 90% of them singletons; the top ten hold under 3%. The sequences come from peripheral blood, collected on day 0 of AZD1222 vaccination. The receptors come from an adult in good health.

This chain connects TRBV7-2 to TRBJ2-2; 8 positions agree with TRBD2. Germline V gene sequence: CDR1 SGHTA, CDR2 FQGNSA. This CDR3 is 16 amino acids long. J lost 1 base, V lost 4 bases, and 5 bases had no gene match. CDR3 nucleotide sequence: TGTGCCAGCAGCTCCCGGGGGGGCGGGAACACCGGGGAGCTGTTTTTT. Amino acids: CASSSRGGGNTGELFF.

This clone has just one count. J is TRBJ1-3 and V is TRBV3-1 (or the pseudogene TRBV3-2), with no clear D. This CDR3 comprises 14 residues. V lost 4 bases and J lost 0, with 7 bases in between. CDR1 LGHDT and CDR2 YNNKEL come from the germline V gene (reference sequence). DNA of the CDR3: TGTGCCAGCAGCCCCCGGGACTCTGGAAACACCATATATTTT. This codes for CASSPRDSGNTIYF.

This chain uses TRBV5-8 with TRBJ1-5; 9 nucleotides agree with TRBD1. The J segment lost 0 bases and the V segment lost 4 bases, leaving 5 bases of the junction unmatched. Per germline, CDR1 SGHTS and CDR2 YDEGEE. The CDR3 extends over 16 amino acids. CDR3 sequence reads: CASSRDRVRSNQPQHF. DNA of the CDR3: TGTGCCAGCAGCCGGGACAGGGTTCGTAGCAATCAGCCCCAGCATTTT.

This chain joins TRBV27 and TRBJ2-1; a weak D match, TRBD2 (6 bases). The length of the CDR3 is 14 residues. Trimming removed 6 bases from V and 5 bases from J, with 14 bases in between. Looked up from germline, CDR1 is MNHEY and CDR2 is SMNVEV (reference sequence). CDR3 sequence reads: CASRLGLANNEQFF. The CDR3 DNA is TGTGCCAGCAGACTGGGACTTGCGAACAATGAGCAGTTCTTC.

J is TRBJ2-7 and V is TRBV28; no firm D call. The V gene lost 5 bases and the J gene lost 5 bases, with 16 bases spanning the gap. Germline values: CDR1 MDHEN, CDR2 SYDVKM. The length of the CDR3 is 14 residues. The CDR3 coding sequence is TGTGCCAGCAGTCCAAGGACGGGTCTAGACGAGCAGTACTTC. Its protein product is CASSPRTGLDEQYF.

The chain uses TRBV4-2 and TRBJ2-7; no clear D gene. The CDR3 is made up of 14 amino acids. Trimming cost V 1 base and J 3 bases, with 10 bases left between them. From germline, CDR1 is LGHNA and CDR2 YNFKEQ. The chain's CDR3 is CASSQGPSDYEQYF. The CDR3 nucleotides read TGTGCCAGCAGCCAAGGACCATCAGACTACGAGCAGTACTTC.

The rearrangement uses TRBV12-5 and TRBJ1-1; D is uncertain. This CDR3 region has 13 residues. In germline, CDR1 is LGHNT, CDR2 FRNRAP. V was clipped by 3 bases and J by 0 bases, with 5 bases between them. For the CDR3, the DNA is TGTGCTAGTGGTTTTTCGCTGAACACTGAAGCTTTCTTT. Translating it yields CASGFSLNTEAFF.

The chain links TRBV28 to TRBJ2-1; D gene unclear. Germline V CDR1 and CDR2: MDHEN, SYDVKM. This CDR3 contains 12 residues. The V gene lost 8 bases and the J gene lost 4 bases, with 9 bases spanning the gap. CDR3 in amino acids: CASADSYNEQFF. The CDR3 region has the DNA TGTGCCAGCGCCGACTCTTACAATGAGCAGTTCTTC.

The rearrangement joins TRBV13 to TRBJ2-1; 11 bases are shared with TRBD2. Unmatched junction bases numbered 8, after V lost 5 bases and J lost 8 bases. The CDR3 length is 15 residues. CDR1 is PRHDT, CDR2 FYEKMQ, per germline (reference sequence). The CDR3 DNA sequence: TGTGCCAGCAGCCCCAGACTAGCGGGATTAGATGAGCAGTTCTTC. It codes for CASSPRLAGLDEQFF.

The CDR3: CASSDTGAPNQPQHF. Written as DNA, the CDR3 is TGTGCCAGCAGCGATACAGGGGCTCCCAATCAGCCCCAGCATTTT. V and J are TRBV9 and TRBJ1-5; 7 nucleotides match TRBD1. Trimming took 3 bases from V and 3 from J; bases not matched to a gene: 6. Germline V CDR1 and CDR2: SGDLS, YYNGEE. The CDR3 length is 15 residues.

The chain links TRBV28 to TRBJ2-2, with TRBD1 identical over 7 bases. J gave up 5 bases and V 5 bases, and 8 bases lay outside the gene matches. The germline CDR1 and CDR2 sequences are MDHEN and SYDVKM. There are 15 residues in the CDR3. The CDR3 sequence: CASSPPTGNTGELFF. The CDR3 bases are TGTGCCAGCAGTCCCCCGACAGGGAATACCGGGGAGCTGTTTTTT. Full variable domain (rest looked up from reference TRBV28 and TRBJ2-2): DVKVTQSSRYLVKRTGEKVFLECVQDMDHENMFWYRQDPGLGLRLIYFSYDVKMKEKGDIPEGYSVSREKKERFSLILESASTNQTSMYLCASSPPTGNTGELFFGEGSRLTVL.

This chain joins TRBV10-1 and TRBJ2-3, with D unresolved. CDR3 size: 12 residues. Germline V gene sequence: CDR1 WNHNN, CDR2 SYGVQD (reference sequence). V was pared by 0 bases and J by 6 bases, with 4 bases between. The CDR3, as DNA: TGCGCCAGCAGTGAGTCAAGGGATACGCAGTATTTT. Protein sequence: CASSESRDTQYF.

This CDR3 reads CASSPGQGGFYGYTF. CDR3 nucleotide sequence: TGTGCCAGCAGCCCAGGACAGGGGGGCTTCTATGGCTACACCTTC. The V gene is TRBV7-3, the J gene TRBJ1-2; TRBD1 agrees at 10 bases. This CDR3 has 15 residues. V was clipped by 5 bases and J by 4 bases; unmatched bases: 7. CDR1 SGHTA and CDR2 FQGTGA come from the germline V gene.

The V and J genes are TRBV19 and TRBJ1-6; D gene unclear. Deletions cut 6 bases from V and 6 bases from J, with 9 bases between. The germline CDR1 and CDR2 sequences are LNHDA and SQIVND (reference sequence). The CDR3 runs to 13 residues. The CDR3 sequence: CASSLGPNSPLHF. CDR3 DNA: TGTGCCAGTAGCCTCGGACCTAATTCACCCCTCCACTTT.

The chain links TRBV28 to TRBJ2-7; D not resolved. The CDR3 covers 14 residues. V lost 1 base and J 2 bases, leaving 9 bases between the germline ends. CDR1 and CDR2 (germline): MDHEN, SYDVKM. The DNA for the CDR3 is TGTGCCAGCAGTTTATCGTACAGTACCTACGAGCAGTACTTC. As protein: CASSLSYSTYEQYF.

The V and J genes are TRBV5-1 and TRBJ1-5, with 7 bases lining up with TRBD1. Germline values: CDR1 SGHRS, CDR2 YFSETQ. The ends lost 4 bases at V and 4 bases at J; junction bases unmatched: 5. The CDR3 runs to 14 residues. The CDR3 DNA sequence: TGCGCCAGCAGCATAGGGGGCCGGAATCAGCCCCAGCATTTT. Translated, it gives CASSIGGRNQPQHF.

The CDR3: CASSLSLAGGEKTQYF. The CDR3 DNA is TGCGCCAGCAGCTTGAGTCTAGCGGGGGGAGAAAAGACCCAGTACTTC. The chain is built from TRBV5-1 and TRBJ2-5, with 11 bases aligning to TRBD2. J gave up 6 bases and V 1 base, and 8 bases lay outside the gene matches. Germline V gene lookup returns CDR1 SGHRS and CDR2 YFSETQ. This CDR3 contains 16 residues.

The chain couples TRBV29-1 to TRBJ2-1; 10 bases match TRBD2. Germline trimming cut 2 bases from V and 9 bases from J; bases unmatched to any gene: 7. CDR1 is SQVTM and CDR2 is ANQGSEA in the germline V gene. The CDR3 contains 14 residues. The CDR3 is CSVEILAGLGEQFF. The DNA of the CDR3 is TGCAGCGTTGAAATACTAGCGGGGTTAGGTGAGCAGTTCTTC.

A single count supports this clone. The rearrangement links TRBV7-2 to TRBJ2-3; TRBD1 might be the D (6 bases). The CDR3 length is 15 residues. Germline CDR1 reads SGHTA; CDR2 reads FQGNSA. Trimming took 5 bases from V and 1 from J, leaving 13 bases between them. CDR3: CASSLQQGGTDTQYF. The CDR3 nucleotides are TGTGCCAGCAGCCTACAACAGGGAGGCACAGATACGCAGTATTTT.

V and J are TRBV6-4 and TRBJ2-4; 10 bases line up with TRBD2. The CDR3 loop spans 13 amino acids. From germline, CDR1 is MRHNA and CDR2 SNTAGT. The ends lost 0 bases at V and 12 bases at J; junction bases unmatched: 2. CDR3 residues: CASSDSPSGSQYF. CDR3 bases: TGTGCCAGCAGTGACTCGCCTAGCGGGAGTCAGTACTTC.

This clone was observed a few times. The CDR3 loop is CASNPGGFSYNEQFF. CDR3 nucleotides: TGTGCCAGTAACCCAGGGGGGTTCTCCTACAATGAGCAGTTCTTC. This chain connects TRBV19 to TRBJ2-1, with D maybe TRBD1 (7 bases). The ends were cut back, 7 bases at V and 0 bases at J, with 13 bases in the middle. From germline, CDR1 is LNHDA and CDR2 SQIVND (reference sequence). The CDR3 runs 15 residues.

The chain recombines TRBV7-9 with TRBJ1-1; D might be TRBD1 (5 bases). CDR3 size: 14 residues. V was trimmed by 7 bases and J by 1 base, leaving 13 bases between them. Germline values: CDR1 SEHNR, CDR2 FQNEAQ (reference sequence). CDR3 DNA sequence: TGTGCCAGCACGATATCCGGGGCGAACACTGAAGCTTTCTTT. Protein product: CASTISGANTEAFF.

The rearrangement joins TRBV28 to TRBJ2-3; TRBD2 aligns across 10 bases. This CDR3 is 16 amino acids long. The J segment lost 4 bases and the V segment lost 5 bases, leaving 9 bases of the junction unmatched. Looked up from germline, CDR1 is MDHEN and CDR2 is SYDVKM. DNA for the CDR3: TGTGCCAGCAGTCGAGGACTAGCGGATTACCCAGATACGCAGTATTTT. Translation gives CASSRGLADYPDTQYF.

V is TRBV12-5 and J is TRBJ2-1; the D is unclear. CDR3 length: 12 amino acids. The germline gives CDR1 LGHNT, CDR2 FRNRAP. The V gene lost 2 bases and the J gene lost 5 bases, with 4 bases spanning the gap. For the CDR3, the DNA is TGTGCTAGTGGTTTGTTTGACAATGAGCAGTTCTTC. Its translation is CASGLFDNEQFF.

The genes are TRBV5-4 and TRBJ2-3; 8 bases fit TRBD1. The ends lost 4 bases at V and 1 base at J; junction bases unmatched: 5. Germline V CDR1 and CDR2: SGHNT, YYREEE (reference sequence). The CDR3 spans 15 residues. CDR3 coding DNA: TGTGCCAGCAGCAAGACAGGGGTTGGCACAGATACGCAGTATTTT. This translates into CASSKTGVGTDTQYF.

The chain employs TRBV6-6 and TRBJ2-2; a weak D match, TRBD1 (5 bases). This CDR3 is 16 amino acids long. Trimming took 0 bases from V and 5 from J, leaving 13 bases between them. Germline V lookup: CDR1 MNHNY, CDR2 SVGAGI (reference sequence). As DNA, the CDR3 is TGTGCCAGCAGTTACTCGGCAGGGTACTCAACCGGGGAGCTGTTTTTT. It codes for CASSYSAGYSTGELFF.

This chain joins TRBV14 and TRBJ1-1; D unclear. Trimming stripped 4 bases from V and 5 bases from J, with 17 bases between. Germline V gives CDR1 SGHDN, CDR2 FVKESK. This CDR3 is built from 15 residues. The CDR3 loop reads CASSPRLRGRTEAFF. In DNA, the CDR3 is TGTGCCAGCAGCCCTCGGCTTCGGGGTAGAACTGAAGCTTTCTTT.

The rearrangement links TRBV29-1 to TRBJ1-4; D remains unclear. The CDR3 spans 13 residues. Looked up from germline, CDR1 is SQVTM and CDR2 is ANQGSEA. Trimming cost V 3 bases and J 5 bases, with 10 bases left between them. DNA of the CDR3: TGCAGCGTTGAGGCGGAGGGAAATGAAAAACTGTTTTTT. Translating gives CSVEAEGNEKLFF.

The rearrangement joins TRBV7-9 to TRBJ2-3, with 7 bases aligning to TRBD1. J was trimmed by 0 bases and V by 5 bases; bases with no gene match: 5. This CDR3 contains 15 residues. Germline V gene lookup returns CDR1 SEHNR and CDR2 FQNEAQ (reference sequence). The CDR3 nucleotides are TGTGCCAGCAGCCACGAACAGGGGAGCACAGATACGCAGTATTTT. Its translation: CASSHEQGSTDTQYF.

The V and J genes are TRBV5-8 and TRBJ1-4; 7 bases fit TRBD1. In germline, CDR1 is SGHTS, CDR2 YDEGEE. The CDR3 has 15 amino acids. V was pared by 4 bases and J by 7 bases, with 10 bases of the junction left unmatched. This CDR3 reads CASSQRTGLGEKLFF. The DNA for the CDR3 is TGTGCCAGCAGCCAGCGGACAGGCCTGGGTGAAAAACTGTTTTTT.

This chain joins TRBV28 and TRBJ2-1; tentatively, D is TRBD2 (7 bases). CDR1 is MDHEN and CDR2 is SYDVKM in the germline V gene. V lost 6 bases and J 7 bases, leaving 22 bases between the germline ends. CDR3 length: 16 residues. DNA for the CDR3: TGTGCCAGCAGAGACGGGGGAGGGACAAAAGCGAATGAGCAGTTCTTC. Encoded protein: CASRDGGGTKANEQFF.

The V gene is TRBV24-1, the J gene TRBJ2-7; D not certain. V was trimmed by 3 bases and J by 5 bases, leaving 7 bases between them. CDR1 is KGHDR, CDR2 SFDVKD, per germline. There are 12 residues in the CDR3. The CDR3 loop reads CATSDPSDEQYF. Here the CDR3 DNA reads TGTGCCACCAGTGATCCCTCGGACGAGCAGTACTTC.